The clone carrying this TCR beta chain was detected only a few times. This specimen comes from a study of response to subunit inactivated influenza vaccine. Germline assignment: CDR1 SQVTM and CDR2 ANQGSEA. This CDR3 has 14 residues. Trimming cost V 1 base and J 5 bases, with 14 bases left between them. MiXCR, applied by TCRdb to the RT-PCR reads, yields one record per CDR3 protein. The sample has 500,000 to 600,000 distinct CDR3 sequences; 13% to 15% are singletons. This TCR was recovered from a man in his fifties or sixties who received an inactivated influenza vaccine. The V and J genes are TRBV29-1 and TRBJ1-2; TRBD1 is a possible D gene (6 bases). The material sequenced was PBMCs from blood, taken 11 to 12 days after vaccination. The CDR3 DNA reads as TGCAGCGTTGAAGGTTCAGGGGATTTTTATGGCTACACCTTC. It codes for CSVEGSGDFYGYTF. Full variable domain (outside the CDR3, taken from reference TRBV29-1 and TRBJ1-2): SAVISQKPSRDICQRGTSLTIQCQVDSQVTMMFWYRQQPGQSLTLIATANQGSEATYESGFVIDKFPISRPNLTFSTLTVSNMSPEDSSIYLCSVEGSGDFYGYTFGSGTRLTVV.